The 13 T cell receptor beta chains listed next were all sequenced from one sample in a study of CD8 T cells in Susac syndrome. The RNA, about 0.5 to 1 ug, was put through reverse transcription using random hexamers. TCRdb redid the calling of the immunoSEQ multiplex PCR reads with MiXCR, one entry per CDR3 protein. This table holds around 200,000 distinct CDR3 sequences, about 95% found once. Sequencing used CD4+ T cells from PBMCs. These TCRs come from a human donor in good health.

The CDR3 DNA is TGCAGTGGGTGGGGGGGAGAAGAGACCCAGTACTTC. It codes for CSGWGGEETQYF. V is TRBV20-1 and J is TRBJ2-5; 7 positions match TRBD2. Germline trimming cut 7 bases from V and 3 bases from J; bases unmatched to any gene: 5. The CDR3 sequence is 12 residues long. Germline V CDR1 and CDR2: DFQATT, SNEGSKA (reference sequence).

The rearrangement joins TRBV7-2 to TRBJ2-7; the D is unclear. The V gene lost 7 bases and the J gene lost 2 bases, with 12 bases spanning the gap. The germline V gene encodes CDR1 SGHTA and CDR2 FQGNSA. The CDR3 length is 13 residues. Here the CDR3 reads CASTLDPAYEQYF. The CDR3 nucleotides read TGTGCCAGCACATTAGACCCAGCCTACGAGCAGTACTTC.

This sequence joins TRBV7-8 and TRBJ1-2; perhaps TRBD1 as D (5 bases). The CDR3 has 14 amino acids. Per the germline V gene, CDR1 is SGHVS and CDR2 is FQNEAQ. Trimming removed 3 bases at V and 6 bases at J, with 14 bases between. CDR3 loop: CASSFVGAEDGYTF. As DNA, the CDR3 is TGTGCCAGCAGCTTCGTCGGGGCGGAGGATGGCTACACCTTC.

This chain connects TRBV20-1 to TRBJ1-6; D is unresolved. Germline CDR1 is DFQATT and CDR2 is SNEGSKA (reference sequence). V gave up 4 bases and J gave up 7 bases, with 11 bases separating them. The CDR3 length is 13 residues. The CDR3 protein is CSATGQLNSPLHF. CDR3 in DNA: TGCAGTGCTACCGGCCAGCTAAATTCACCCCTCCACTTT.

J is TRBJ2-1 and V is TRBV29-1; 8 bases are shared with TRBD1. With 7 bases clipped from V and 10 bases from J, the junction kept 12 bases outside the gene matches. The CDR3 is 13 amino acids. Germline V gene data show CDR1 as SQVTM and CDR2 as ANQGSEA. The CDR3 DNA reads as TGCAGCGCCCGACAGGGGTCGGCAATAGAGCAGTTCTTC. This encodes CSARQGSAIEQFF.

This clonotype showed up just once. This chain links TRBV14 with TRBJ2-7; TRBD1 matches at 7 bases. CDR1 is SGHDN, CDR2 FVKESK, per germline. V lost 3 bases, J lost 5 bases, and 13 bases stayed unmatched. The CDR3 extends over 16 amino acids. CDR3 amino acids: CASSHGSMRGLHEQYF. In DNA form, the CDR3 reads TGTGCCAGCAGCCATGGCTCGATGAGGGGGCTACACGAGCAGTACTTC.

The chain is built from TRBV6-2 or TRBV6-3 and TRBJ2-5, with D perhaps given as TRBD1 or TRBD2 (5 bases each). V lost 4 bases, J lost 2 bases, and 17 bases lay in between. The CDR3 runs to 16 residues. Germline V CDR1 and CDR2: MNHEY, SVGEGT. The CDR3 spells CASSSPSGGRQETQYF. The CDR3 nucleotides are TGTGCCAGCAGTTCCCCCTCTGGGGGACGTCAAGAGACCCAGTACTTC.

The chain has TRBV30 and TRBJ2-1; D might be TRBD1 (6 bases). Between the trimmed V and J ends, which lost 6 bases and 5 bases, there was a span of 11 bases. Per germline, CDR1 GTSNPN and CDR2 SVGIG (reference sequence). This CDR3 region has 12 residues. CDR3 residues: CACTGRDNEQFF. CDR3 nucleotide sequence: TGTGCCTGTACAGGGCGAGACAATGAGCAGTTCTTC.

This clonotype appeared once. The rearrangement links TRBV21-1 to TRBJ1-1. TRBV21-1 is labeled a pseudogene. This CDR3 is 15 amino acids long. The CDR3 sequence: CASSKRGGKNTEAFF. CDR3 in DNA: TGTGCCAGCAGCAAACGCGGGGGTAAGAACACTGAAGCTTTCTTT.

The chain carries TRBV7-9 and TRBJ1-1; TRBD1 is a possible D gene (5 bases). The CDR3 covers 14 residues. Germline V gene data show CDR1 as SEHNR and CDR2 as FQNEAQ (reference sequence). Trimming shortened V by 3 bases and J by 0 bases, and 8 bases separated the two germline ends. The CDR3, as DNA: TGTGCCAGCAGCTTTGAGGGACTGAACACTGAAGCTTTCTTT. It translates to CASSFEGLNTEAFF.

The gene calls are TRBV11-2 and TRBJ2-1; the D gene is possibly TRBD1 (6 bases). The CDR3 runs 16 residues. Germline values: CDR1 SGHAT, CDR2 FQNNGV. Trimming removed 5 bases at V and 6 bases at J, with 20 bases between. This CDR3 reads CASSPAATGIGNEQFF. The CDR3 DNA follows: TGTGCCAGCAGCCCCGCGGCCACAGGGATAGGCAATGAGCAGTTCTTC.

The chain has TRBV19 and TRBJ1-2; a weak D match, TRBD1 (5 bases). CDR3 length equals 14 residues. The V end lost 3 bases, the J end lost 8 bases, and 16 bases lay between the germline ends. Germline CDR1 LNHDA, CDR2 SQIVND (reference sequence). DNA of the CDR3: TGTGCCAGTAGTATCCGTTCGCAGGGCCGGGGCTACACCTTC. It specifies CASSIRSQGRGYTF.

The CDR3 DNA follows: TGTGCCAGCAGTTCCAGCGGGAGGCAGCAGTACGTC. Residues: CASSSSGRQQYV. The chain is built from TRBV6-6 and TRBJ2-7, with 9 bases that match TRBD2. This CDR3 contains 12 residues. V gave up 4 bases and J gave up 8 bases; unmatched junction bases: 3. Looked up from germline, CDR1 is MNHNY and CDR2 is SVGAGI (reference sequence).